Listed here are 6 T cell receptor beta chains from one sample, sequenced in a study of blood T cell repertoires in COVID-19. Repertoires were generated with immunoSEQ multiplex PCR, while TCRdb's copy carries only in-frame clones and drops some. The sample gives 150,000 to 200,000 clones, approximately 83% of which show up once; 9.5% to 13% is in the top ten. Sequenced material: peripheral blood. These receptors were collected from a human donor with active or convalescent COVID-19. The donor label of this sample is uncertain.

This chain joins TRBV9 and TRBJ1-1, with TRBD1 matching 11 bases. Losses at the gene ends were 4 bases for V and 4 bases for J; bases not matched to a gene: 6. Germline-derived CDR1 and CDR2 are SGDLS and YYNGEE. The CDR3 totals 15 residues. CDR3: CASSPPGQGATEAFF. In DNA, the CDR3 is TGTGCCAGCAGCCCCCCTGGACAGGGGGCCACTGAAGCTTTCTTT.

This chain links TRBV6-5 with TRBJ2-3; 7 bases align to TRBD2. CDR3 length: 14 amino acids. Looked up from germline, CDR1 is MNHEY and CDR2 is SVGAGI. V was clipped by 7 bases and J by 6 bases; unmatched bases: 10. The chain's CDR3 is CASTIGLVEDTQYF. The CDR3 bases are TGTGCCAGCACGATCGGACTAGTTGAGGATACGCAGTATTTT.

This clone appeared a single time. The CDR3 nucleotides read TGTGCCAGCAGCTTATATCCGGGTAACGAGCAGTACTTC. The encoded protein is CASSLYPGNEQYF. This chain links TRBV7-9 with TRBJ2-7; D is unresolved. The CDR3 is 13 residues long. V was pared by 2 bases and J by 5 bases, with 10 bases between. CDR1 SEHNR and CDR2 FQNEAQ come from the germline V gene (reference sequence). Combining the CDR3 with reference TRBV7-9 and TRBJ2-7 gives the whole variable domain DTGVSQNPRHKITKRGQNVTFRCDPISEHNRLYWYRQTLGQGPEFLTYFQNEAQLEKSRLLSDRFSAERPKGSFSTLEIQRTEQGDSAMYLCASSLYPGNEQYFGPGTRLTVT.

CDR3 nucleotides: TGCGCCAGCAGCCGAGGACAGGGGTCTCCTCTCGGGGGCTACACCTTC. It encodes CASSRGQGSPLGGYTF. The rearrangement joins TRBV5-1 to TRBJ1-2, with 9 bases identical to TRBD1. CDR1 and CDR2 from the germline V gene are SGHRS and YFSETQ. This CDR3 spans 16 amino acids. The trim removed 4 bases at V and 8 bases at J, leaving 15 bases unmatched. Drawing the rest from reference TRBV5-1 and TRBJ1-2, the complete variable domain is KAGVTQTPRYLIKTRGQQVTLSCSPISGHRSVSWYQQTPGQGLQFLFEYFSETQRNKGNFPGRFSGRQFSNSRSEMNVSTLELGDSALYLCASSRGQGSPLGGYTFGSGTRLTVV.

The chain has TRBV19 and TRBJ1-2; D is undetermined. This CDR3 comprises 14 residues. The germline CDR1 and CDR2 sequences are LNHDA and SQIVND (reference sequence). Trimming removed 4 bases at V and 0 bases at J, with 9 bases between. The CDR3 region is CASSTGSANYGYTF. Written as DNA, the CDR3 is TGTGCCAGTAGTACAGGAAGTGCTAACTATGGCTACACCTTC.

J is TRBJ1-2 and V is TRBV24-1; 9 nucleotides line up with TRBD1. The J segment lost 8 bases and the V segment lost 4 bases, leaving 7 bases of the junction unmatched. From germline, CDR1 is KGHDR and CDR2 SFDVKD. CDR3 length: 14 amino acids. Here the CDR3 reads CATSDPQGAQGYTF. The DNA of the CDR3 is TGTGCCACCAGTGACCCACAGGGGGCGCAAGGCTACACCTTC.